The source of this T cell receptor beta chain is a study of blood T cell repertoires in COVID-19. Study details: From the United States, Italy and Spain came samples of acute and convalescent COVID-19.

The germline V gene encodes CDR1 SGHNT and CDR2 YYREEE (reference sequence). V shed 4 bases and J 0 bases; nucleotides not matched to a gene: 5. CDR3 length equals 15 residues. Profiling relied on immunoSEQ multiplex PCR, and the TCRdb table lists in-frame clones only, not all of them. Seen here are around 100,000 clones, over 85% observed once, and the top ten hold approximately 17%. The V call is TRBV5-4, the J call TRBJ1-2; TRBD1 matches 8 bases. This TCR was sampled from a woman older than 75 in a cohort sampled during active COVID-19. The specimen was peripheral blood. The CDR3 here is CASSADRDPNYGYTF. In nucleotides, the CDR3 is TGTGCCAGCAGCGCGGACAGGGATCCTAACTATGGCTACACCTTC.